What follows describes a single T cell receptor (beta chain). The data were obtained in a study of technical replicates of blood from a handful of donors. The method was immunoSEQ multiplex PCR; TCRdb's version includes in-frame clones alone and lacks a portion of them. The table has tens of thousands of clones, approximately 95% seen once. The CDR3 loop spans 16 amino acids. Germline lookup yields CDR1 LGHNA and CDR2 YNFKEQ. The germline V and J ends were trimmed by 1 base and 0 bases, with 10 bases remaining between them. This receptor was obtained from a human donor in good health. Sequencing was performed on T cells isolated from PBMCs. This chain links TRBV4-2 with TRBJ1-5, with D perhaps matching TRBD1 (5 bases). CDR3 DNA: TGTGCCAGCAGCCAAGCAGGGCCAGATAGCAATCAGCCCCAGCATTTT. This encodes CASSQAGPDSNQPQHF.